The 32 T cell receptor beta chains in this list originate from one sample, sequenced in a study of T cells in Graves' hyperthyroidism and ophthalmopathy. TCR beta CDR3 region amplification was performed from RNA transcripts. HTBI primers were used for first-round RT-PCR of the TCR CDR3. TCRdb processed the multiplex PCR reads anew with MiXCR; each CDR3 protein has one entry. The sample includes approximately 690,000 distinct CDR3 sequences, approximately 14% of them seen just once. The sample comprised blood. All receptors come from a woman aged 45-65 years with Graves' ophthalmopathy.

This clonotype was counted many times. The gene calls are TRBV2 and TRBJ2-6, with 7 bases aligning to TRBD1. Germline V gene lookup returns CDR1 SNHLY and CDR2 FYNNEI. The V gene end was trimmed by 1 base and the J gene end by 1 base; junction bases not matched to a gene: 1. CDR3 length: 16 residues. CDR3 sequence: CASSEDRGSGANVLTF. In DNA form, the CDR3 reads TGTGCCAGCAGTGAAGACAGGGGATCTGGGGCCAACGTCCTGACTTTC.

In this sample, this clonotype turned up many times. This chain links TRBV7-2 with TRBJ2-1; 9 nucleotides match TRBD2. Germline V gene sequence: CDR1 SGHTA, CDR2 FQGNSA. V was clipped by 1 base and J by 8 bases; unmatched bases: 9. CDR3 length: 16 residues. The CDR3 DNA follows: TGTGCCAGCAGCTTAGGGGCGGGAGGGCCCGTGTATGAGCAGTTCTTC. It yields the protein CASSLGAGGPVYEQFF.

The rearrangement joins TRBV28 to TRBJ1-3, with D uncertain. Trimming pared 5 bases from V and 0 bases from J, leaving 17 bases between. The germline gives CDR1 MDHEN, CDR2 SYDVKM. The CDR3 covers 17 residues. The CDR3 DNA follows: TGTGCCAGCAGTCCTTCGAGCTTTTTGTCCTCTGGAAACACCATATATTTT. Translation gives CASSPSSFLSSGNTIYF.

The sample holds many counts of this clonotype. The rearrangement uses TRBV28 and TRBJ1-1, with D tentatively TRBD1 (5 bases). The V and J ends lost 5 bases and 2 bases respectively, with 18 bases between them. CDR3 length equals 16 residues. Germline V CDR1 and CDR2: MDHEN, SYDVKM. Here the CDR3 DNA reads TGTGCCAGCAGTATCCTACAGGTTCTGGGAAACACTGAAGCTTTCTTT. Translated: CASSILQVLGNTEAFF.

The sample holds many counts of this clonotype. The chain uses TRBV7-2 and TRBJ2-7; D is possibly TRBD2 (6 bases). The germline V gene encodes CDR1 SGHTA and CDR2 FQGNSA. The CDR3 sequence is 15 residues long. V was trimmed by 6 bases and J by 2 bases, leaving 17 bases between them. CDR3 DNA sequence: TGTGCCAGCAGGGTCTATGTTAGCGGTACCTACGAGCAGTACTTC. Translated, it gives CASRVYVSGTYEQYF.

In its sample, this clonotype was seen many times. CDR3 DNA: TGTGCCAGCAGTTCGACAATTAGCTCTGGGGCCAACGTCCTGACTTTC. Its protein is CASSSTISSGANVLTF. The chain employs TRBV28 and TRBJ2-6; unclear D gene. Germline V gives CDR1 MDHEN, CDR2 SYDVKM. The CDR3 sequence is 16 residues long. Trimming pared 4 bases from V and 0 bases from J, leaving 10 bases between.

This clonotype was seen a handful of times. The chain combines TRBV6-1 with TRBJ1-2, with 7 bases matching TRBD1. From germline, CDR1 is MNHNS and CDR2 SASEGT. The CDR3 runs 13 residues. J gave up 2 bases and V 10 bases, and 7 bases lay outside the gene matches. This chain's CDR3 is CATGQSGNYGYTF. The DNA for the CDR3 is TGTGCCACGGGACAGTCTGGGAACTATGGCTACACCTTC.

Ten or more counts support this clonotype. The J gene is TRBJ2-7, the V gene TRBV20-1, with TRBD1 as a possible D gene (6 bases). The germline V gene has CDR1 DFQATT and CDR2 SNEGSKA (reference sequence). The length of the CDR3 is 16 residues. V dropped 1 base and J dropped 2 bases, with 18 bases sitting between them. Here the CDR3 DNA reads TGCAGTGCTAGAGCGTACAGGGAGCTCTTCCCCTACGAGCAGTACTTC. Translating it yields CSARAYRELFPYEQYF.

The V call is TRBV28, the J call TRBJ1-1; D gene ambiguous. CDR3 length: 15 residues. Trimming pared 2 bases from V and 2 bases from J, leaving 12 bases between. CDR1 is MDHEN and CDR2 is SYDVKM in the germline V gene. The CDR3 DNA is TGTGCCAGCAGTTTAATTTCCGGGATAAACACTGAAGCTTTCTTT. Its translation is CASSLISGINTEAFF. The full variable domain, in which reference TRBV28 and TRBJ1-1 provide the parts outside the CDR3, is DVKVTQSSRYLVKRTGEKVFLECVQDMDHENMFWYRQDPGLGLRLIYFSYDVKMKEKGDIPEGYSVSREKKERFSLILESASTNQTSMYLCASSLISGINTEAFFGQGTRLTVV.

This clonotype was observed a handful of times. The CDR3 DNA is TGTGCCAGCATTGATCAGAACCAAGAGACCCAGTACTTC. It translates to CASIDQNQETQYF. The J gene is TRBJ2-5, the V gene TRBV6-1; no clear D. The CDR3 spans 13 residues. V lost 7 bases to trimming and J lost 0 bases, with 9 bases between them. From germline, CDR1 is MNHNS and CDR2 SASEGT.

This clonotype occurred many times. The rearrangement links TRBV20-1 to TRBJ1-2; D not certain. The V gene's germline CDR1 is DFQATT and CDR2 SNEGSKA (reference sequence). The V end was cut by 3 bases, the J end by 4 bases, with 15 bases between. This CDR3 comprises 14 residues. CDR3: CSASHPTGSYGYTF. The CDR3 DNA reads as TGCAGTGCTAGCCATCCCACGGGTAGCTATGGCTACACCTTC.

This clonotype was picked up many times. The gene calls are TRBV30 and TRBJ2-3; D may be TRBD2 (6 bases). V was pared by 2 bases and J by 3 bases, with 15 bases between. Per germline, CDR1 GTSNPN and CDR2 SVGIG (reference sequence). The CDR3 is 15 residues long. CDR3 sequence reads: CAWSRRRAGTDTQYF. In DNA, the CDR3 is TGTGCCTGGAGTCGAAGGAGGGCCGGGACAGATACGCAGTATTTT.

The chain couples TRBV15 to TRBJ2-5; 9 positions match TRBD2. Trimming removed 3 bases from V and 7 bases from J; junction bases left unmatched: 9. The CDR3 covers 15 residues. CDR1 LNHNV and CDR2 YYDKDF come from the germline V gene (reference sequence). The CDR3: CATSSLAGAPVTQYF. CDR3 DNA: TGTGCCACCAGCAGTTTAGCGGGAGCCCCTGTGACCCAGTACTTC.

The chain links TRBV5-1 to TRBJ1-5, with a weak D call TRBD1 (6 bases). The germline V and J ends were trimmed by 5 bases and 3 bases, with 9 bases remaining between them. The CDR3 length is 13 residues. Germline assignment: CDR1 SGHRS and CDR2 YFSETQ. The CDR3 coding sequence is TGCGCCAGCAGAGGGGACAACAATCAGCCCCAGCATTTT. This encodes CASRGDNNQPQHF.

This clonotype was picked up many times. This chain connects TRBV7-8 to TRBJ1-1; D gene uncertain. V dropped 2 bases and J dropped 4 bases, with 8 bases sitting between them. The germline V gene encodes CDR1 SGHVS and CDR2 FQNEAQ. The CDR3 runs to 13 residues. The CDR3 spells CASSLSASTEAFF. For the CDR3, the DNA is TGTGCCAGCAGCTTATCAGCCTCCACTGAAGCTTTCTTT.

There are many counts of this clonotype. The CDR3 coding sequence is TGTGCCAGCAGTGACGGGGCGACCCTACGAGGGCAGTACTTC. As protein: CASSDGATLRGQYF. The gene calls are TRBV2 and TRBJ2-7; tentatively, D is TRBD1 or TRBD2 (5 bases each). Germline CDR1 SNHLY, CDR2 FYNNEI. This CDR3 is 14 amino acids long. V lost 3 bases to trimming and J lost 9 bases, with 18 bases between them.

In this sample, this clonotype turned up many times. The rearrangement links TRBV30 to TRBJ2-5, with 13 bases identical to TRBD2. Germline CDR1 and CDR2: GTSNPN and SVGIG (reference sequence). The CDR3 spans 14 residues. The trim removed 5 bases at V and 5 bases at J, leaving 5 bases unmatched. The CDR3, as DNA: TGTGCCTGGGGGGGGACTAGCGGGAAGGAGACCCAGTACTTC. Residues: CAWGGTSGKETQYF.

This clonotype was counted many times. The V gene is TRBV7-9, the J gene TRBJ2-7; 7 bases align to TRBD2. CDR1 and CDR2 from the germline V gene are SEHNR and FQNEAQ (reference sequence). The CDR3 runs 15 residues. V dropped 1 base and J dropped 5; count of bases not matched to a gene: 8. CDR3 coding DNA: TGTGCCAGCAGCTTAGGGGGAGGGCCGCCTGACGAGCAGTACTTC. Translation gives CASSLGGGPPDEQYF.

This clonotype was counted at least ten times. V gene TRBV10-3 combines with J gene TRBJ2-3; D gene uncertain. The CDR3 totals 16 residues. Germline V CDR1 and CDR2: ENHRY, SYGVKD. Trimming took 4 bases from V and 0 from J, leaving 14 bases between them. DNA for the CDR3: TGTGCCATCAGTGTAATTGCAGGATCTAGCACAGATACGCAGTATTTT. Its translation is CAISVIAGSSTDTQYF.

This clonotype was counted many times. V gene TRBV28 combines with J gene TRBJ2-7; TRBD2 matches 11 bases. Looked up from germline, CDR1 is MDHEN and CDR2 is SYDVKM. The CDR3 spans 19 residues. V shed 9 bases, J shed 2 bases, and the junction held 21 bases outside the gene matches. CDR3 nucleotide sequence: TGTGCCAGAGCCTATTCCCGGGACACAACTAGCGGGGGAACCTACGAGCAGTACTTC. This codes for CARAYSRDTTSGGTYEQYF.

This clonotype was seen a handful of times. V is TRBV19 and J is TRBJ2-5; D unclear. V was pared by 2 bases and J by 5 bases, with 12 bases between. This CDR3 has 14 amino acids. CDR1 is LNHDA and CDR2 is SQIVND in the germline V gene (reference sequence). CDR3 sequence reads: CASSIYPDGETQYF. CDR3 nucleotides: TGTGCCAGTAGTATATACCCCGACGGGGAGACCCAGTACTTC.

With regard to this clonotype: This sequence may be a read error, since a much larger clone differs from it by one base. This chain links TRBV12-3 or TRBV12-4 with TRBJ1-6; 8 bases fit TRBD1. CDR3 length: 14 residues. The CDR3 DNA reads TGTGTCAGCAGTTTAAGTGCAGGGGGCTCACCCCTCCACTTT. Its translation: CVSSLSAGGSPLHF.

This clonotype has a count of ten or more. CDR3 sequence: CASSPQRRQETQYF. As DNA, the CDR3 is TGTGCCAGCTCACCACAGAGGAGACAAGAGACCCAGTACTTC. This rearrangement joins TRBV18 to TRBJ2-5; no reliable D call. The V end was cut by 1 base, the J end by 2 bases, with 8 bases between. Germline CDR1 is KGHSH and CDR2 is LQKENI. CDR3 length: 14 residues.

There are a few counts of this clonotype. The chain uses TRBV11-2 and TRBJ2-7, with 15 bases aligning to TRBD2. CDR3 length equals 17 residues. Per germline, CDR1 SGHAT and CDR2 FQNNGV. J gave up 1 base and V 5 bases, and 6 bases lay outside the gene matches. The CDR3 DNA reads as TGTGCCAGCAGCGGACTAGCGGGAGGGCCGATGTCCTACGAGCAGTACTTC. This codes for CASSGLAGGPMSYEQYF.

The table lists this clonotype with many counts. In DNA, the CDR3 is TGTGCCAGCAGCCCTCCACAGGGCCGGGGGACTGAAGCTTTCTTT. Protein: CASSPPQGRGTEAFF. V is TRBV7-2 and J is TRBJ1-1; maybe TRBD1 (6 bases). With 5 bases removed from V and 5 bases from J, the gap between germline ends came to 18 bases. The CDR3 runs to 15 residues. The germline gives CDR1 SGHTA, CDR2 FQGNSA. Together with reference TRBV7-2 and TRBJ1-1, the CDR3 gives the full variable domain: GAGVSQSPSNKVTEKGKDVELRCDPISGHTALYWYRQSLGQGLEFLIYFQGNSAPDKSGLPSDRFSAERTGGSVSTLTIQRTQQEDSAVYLCASSPPQGRGTEAFFGQGTRLTVV.

This clonotype occurred many times. The chain links TRBV6-5 to TRBJ2-7, with 7 bases that match TRBD1. Trimming removed 5 bases from V and 4 bases from J; junction bases left unmatched: 11. CDR1 and CDR2 from the germline V gene are MNHEY and SVGAGI. The length of the CDR3 is 15 residues. The CDR3 DNA is TGTGCCAGCAGTAATTGGGCCGGGGACAGATACGAGCAGTACTTC. It translates to CASSNWAGDRYEQYF.

This clonotype was observed a few times. The chain links TRBV5-1 to TRBJ1-1, with 7 bases aligning to TRBD1. There are 13 residues in the CDR3. Per the germline V gene, CDR1 is SGHRS and CDR2 is YFSETQ. The V segment lost 7 bases and the J segment 2 bases; nucleotides outside the gene matches: 5. The CDR3 DNA reads TGCGCCAGCGCCAGACAGGGAAACACTGAAGCTTTCTTT. Translating it yields CASARQGNTEAFF.

This clonotype was seen a few times. J is TRBJ2-7 and V is TRBV4-3, with 7 bases aligning to TRBD2. CDR3 length: 12 residues. Germline CDR1 reads LGHNA; CDR2 reads YSLEER. Trimming cost V 1 base and J 9 bases; bases outside gene matches: 3. The DNA of the CDR3 is TGCGCCAGCAGCCAAGCGGGGGGAGTGCAGTACTTC. It specifies CASSQAGGVQYF.

This clonotype was found many times. V and J are TRBV6-1 and TRBJ2-4; no definite D call. Germline values: CDR1 MNHNS, CDR2 SASEGT. Trimming pared 5 bases from V and 0 bases from J, leaving 11 bases between. The CDR3 length is 15 residues. The CDR3: CASSSTSLAKNIQYF. Written as DNA, the CDR3 is TGTGCCAGCAGTAGCACCTCGCTAGCCAAAAACATTCAGTACTTC.

Ten or more counts support this clonotype. The CDR3 nucleotides are TGTGCCAGCTCACCAGCTAGCGGGAGCTTTCGGACCCAGTACTTC. Amino acids: CASSPASGSFRTQYF. The chain employs TRBV18 and TRBJ2-5; 10 bases match TRBD2. Germline CDR1 is KGHSH and CDR2 is LQKENI. The CDR3 length is 15 residues. J was trimmed by 7 bases and V by 2 bases; bases with no gene match: 7.

The table lists this clonotype with a few counts. The chain has TRBV6-1 and TRBJ1-1; D remains unclear. The V end lost 4 bases, the J end lost 4 bases, and 10 bases lay between the germline ends. Germline V gene sequence: CDR1 MNHNS, CDR2 SASEGT. This CDR3 has 13 amino acids. DNA of the CDR3: TGTGCCAGCAGTGGAACAGAGTCCACTGAAGCTTTCTTT. It encodes CASSGTESTEAFF.

This clonotype was seen many times. The CDR3 region is CASIGRNEQFF. In DNA form, the CDR3 reads TGTGCCAGCATCGGCCGCAATGAGCAGTTCTTC. V is TRBV6-1 and J is TRBJ2-1; no clear D. In germline, CDR1 is MNHNS, CDR2 SASEGT. The CDR3 contains 11 residues. V lost 7 bases and J lost 6, with 7 bases in between.